The clone carrying this T cell receptor beta chain was counted ten times or more. Unique molecular identifiers were incorporated during preparation of the TCRbeta library. In TCRdb, the PCR reads were re-called with MiXCR into one record per CDR3 protein. The sample holds 700,000 or so distinct CDR3 sequences; around 13% are singletons and the top ten take around 0.79%. The source of the sample is a study of T-cell reconstitution after alpha-beta-depleted transplantation in children. This CDR3 region has 14 residues. Trimming removed 5 bases from V and 8 bases from J, with 16 bases in between. Germline CDR1 and CDR2: SGHTA and FQGNSA.

The sequences come from PBMCs, collected before TCRalphabeta/CD19-depleted stem cell transplant. This TCR was recovered from a girl aged 2 to 10 with congenital amegakaryocytic thrombocytopenia, due to receive a stem cell transplant. The rearrangement links TRBV7-2 to TRBJ2-4, with a weak D call TRBD2 (5 bases). DNA for the CDR3: TGTGCCAGCAGCAACCTAGCTCACGCAGACATTCAGTACTTC. Its protein is CASSNLAHADIQYF.